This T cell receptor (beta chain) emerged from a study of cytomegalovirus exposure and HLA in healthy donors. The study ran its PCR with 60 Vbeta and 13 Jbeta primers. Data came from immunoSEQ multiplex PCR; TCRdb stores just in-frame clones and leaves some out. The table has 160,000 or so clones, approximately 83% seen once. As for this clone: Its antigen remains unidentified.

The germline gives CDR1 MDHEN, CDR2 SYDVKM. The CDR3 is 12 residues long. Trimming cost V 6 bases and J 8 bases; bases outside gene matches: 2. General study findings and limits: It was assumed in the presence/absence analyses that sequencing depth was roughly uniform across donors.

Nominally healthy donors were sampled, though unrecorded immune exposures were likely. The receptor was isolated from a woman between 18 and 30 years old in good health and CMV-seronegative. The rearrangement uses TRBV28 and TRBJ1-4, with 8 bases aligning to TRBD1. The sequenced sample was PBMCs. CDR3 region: CASRQGAEKLFF. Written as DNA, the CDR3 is TGTGCCAGCAGGCAGGGGGCAGAAAAACTGTTTTTT.